This TCR beta chain was identified during a study of blood T cell repertoires in COVID-19. Whole-study context: COVID-19 samples collected from the United States, Italy and Spain covered acute and convalescent phases. PBMCs, B-cell-depleted T cells, or T cells provided the cDNA or gDNA that made up the material.

Per the original methods: Reference gene primer amplification yielded estimated nucleated cell counts. Clones were sequenced by immunoSEQ multiplex PCR, and TCRdb holds only the in-frame ones, with some missing. The DNA was the basis for D and trimming; V, J and clone size are from that table. The repertoire holds around 200,000 clones, with 85% to 90% as singletons. The length of the CDR3 is 14 residues. V was trimmed by 1 base and J by 4 bases, leaving 10 bases between them. Germline CDR1 reads SGHAT; CDR2 reads FQNNGV. This receptor was identified in a woman aged 18-29 years who had recovered from COVID-19. The gene calls are TRBV11-2 and TRBJ1-2, with D hard to call. Sequencing was performed on peripheral blood. CDR3 sequence (DNA): TGTGCCAGCAGCTTAGCCCCCGTGTCCTATGGCTACACCTTC. Translation: CASSLAPVSYGYTF. The variable domain in full, with the rest retrieved from reference TRBV11-2 and TRBJ1-2, is EAGVAQSPRYKIIEKRQSVAFWCNPISGHATLYWYQQILGQGPKLLIQFQNNGVVDDSQLPKDRFSAERLKGVDSTLKIQPAKLEDSAVYLCASSLAPVSYGYTFGSGTRLTVV.